The T cell receptor (beta chain) described here comes from a study of cytomegalovirus exposure and HLA in healthy donors. Study-wide background: The study's early data release held tens of millions of unique TCRs from HLA-typed donors.

Though nominally healthy at sampling, donors likely had unrecorded immune exposures. Whole-study results and caveats: One variant, a missense change in DCLRE1C, was linked in a later analysis to TCR beta V- and J-gene trimming. Per a later analysis, 15,000 to 20,000 TCR beta sequences showed association with HLA alleles at 0.05 false discovery rate.

This clone was seen a handful of times. The antigen is not known. Researchers ran the PCR with 60 Vbeta and 13 Jbeta primers. Method: immunoSEQ multiplex PCR; TCRdb's copy keeps in-frame clones and lacks some. The sample has around 120,000 clones; over 65% are singletons. The sequencing input was PBMCs. The TCR comes from a middle-aged woman in good health and CMV-seropositive.

CDR3 DNA sequence: TGTGCCAGCAGCTTATCCGACAGTTACGAGCAGTACTTC. This encodes CASSLSDSYEQYF. The J gene is TRBJ2-7, the V gene TRBV7-6; possible D gene TRBD1, 5 bases. V was trimmed by 2 bases and J by 4 bases, leaving 9 bases between them. The V gene's germline CDR1 is SGHVS and CDR2 FNYEAQ. This CDR3 is 13 amino acids long. The variable domain in full, completed from reference TRBV7-6 and TRBJ2-7, reads GAGVSQSPRYKVTKRGQDVALRCDPISGHVSLYWYRQALGQGPEFLTYFNYEAQQDKSGLPNDRFSAERPEGSISTLTIQRTEQRDSAMYRCASSLSDSYEQYFGPGTRLTVT.